A single T cell receptor (beta chain) is shown here with its context. The PCR was carried out with 60 Vbeta primers and 13 Jbeta primers. Data came from immunoSEQ multiplex PCR; TCRdb stores just in-frame clones and leaves some out. This sample has 100,000 to 150,000 clones, with approximately 83% found just once. This sample stems from a study of cytomegalovirus exposure and HLA in healthy donors. The CDR3 spans 13 residues. The V end was cut by 5 bases, the J end by 4 bases, with 12 bases between. The V gene's germline CDR1 is MNHEY and CDR2 SMNVEV (reference sequence). Material: PBMCs. The chain employs TRBV27 and TRBJ2-7, with D perhaps matching TRBD2 (5 bases). This receptor was identified in a girl between 2 and 10 years old in good health and CMV-seronegative. The DNA for the CDR3 is TGTGCCAGCAGTCCTGTGAGGGAGTACGAGCAGTACTTC. Translation: CASSPVREYEQYF.